This T cell receptor (beta chain) was obtained from a study of blood T cells in healthy people across ages. This clonotype occurred many times. Primed by a sample-barcoded 5' primer and a J-beta primer mix, a second PCR proceeded for about 7 to 12 cycles. Via MiXCR, TCRdb re-called the 5' RACE reads, giving one row per CDR3 protein. The sample gives roughly 650,000 distinct CDR3 sequences, 32% of which show up once; just over 15% is in the top ten. The CDR3 consists of 17 residues. V dropped 2 bases and J dropped 3 bases, with 17 bases sitting between them. The study isolated at least 7 million PBMCs from each sample.

Sequenced: blood. V and J are TRBV12-3 or TRBV12-4 and TRBJ1-5, with D possibly TRBD1 on 6 matching bases. This TCR derives from an elderly woman in good health. CDR3 sequence: CASSLRAGTGPNQPQHF. CDR3 DNA: TGTGCCAGCAGTTTAAGGGCGGGCACAGGGCCCAATCAGCCCCAGCATTTT.